The present T cell receptor beta chain was sequenced within a study of T cells in Graves' hyperthyroidism and ophthalmopathy (dated by TCRdb to the late 2010s). For context, the study as a whole: Peripheral blood was sampled at the time of initial diagnosis, prior to any treatment. A discovery cohort of 95 to 100 patients, approximately 44 with Graves' ophthalmopathy and 57 with stable Graves' hyperthyroidism, was used to find distinguishing TCR V-J signatures. An independent validation cohort of some 18 hyperthyroidism patients and 17 patients who later progressed to ophthalmopathy tested prospective prediction of ophthalmopathy. The roughly 94 discovery patients were randomly split 7:3 into training and test sets. The study also compared thyroid tissue and blood T-cell repertoires from several Graves' hyperthyroidism patients. Once sampling was done, hyperthyroidism patients were given methimazole at a starting dose of 30 mg daily, whereas ophthalmopathy patients were given high-dose intravenous methylprednisolone. The paper reports TCR Vbeta CDR3 sequencing of approximately 130 peripheral blood samples: 40 to 45 ophthalmopathy, some 80 hyperthyroidism and 17 progressor patients.

Study-level results and caveats: In validation, progression to ophthalmopathy was predicted by the model with approximately 67% sensitivity and roughly 76% specificity, a median of approximately 6.5 months before onset. A model built on a 13 V-J signature distinguished ophthalmopathy from stable hyperthyroidism, reaching around 90% sensitivity and under 84% specificity in cross-validation and 80%/75% in testing. Most expanded thyroid clonotypes (frequency above 0.001) were also found in blood, which suggests that blood repertoires may mirror thyroid immune responses. Sample size was not statistically predetermined, and investigators were not blinded to group allocation.

Stable Graves' hyperthyroidism was defined as the absence of progression to ophthalmopathy over 18 months of follow-up. Hyperthyroidism patients were aged 18 to 65 years and newly diagnosed, with disease duration of less than 2 months. Exclusion was applied to patients with uncontrolled infections, other autoimmune diseases, pregnancy or lactation. Diagnoses relied on clinical symptoms, serum thyroxine and TRAb, thyroid ultrasound and orbital computed tomography. PBMCs were isolated from approximately 10 ml of fresh peripheral blood by Ficoll-Paque density gradient centrifugation. Trizol reagent was used to extract total RNA, and RNA quality was then checked on an Agilent 2100 Bioanalyzer. TCR beta CDR3 regions were amplified from RNA transcripts. For the first round of RT-PCR on the TCR CDR3, the HTBI primer set was used together with the Qiagen OneStep RT-PCR kit. Libraries were constructed in a second round of multiplex PCR, after which size selection and purification were performed. Libraries were sequenced paired-end with 100 bp reads on an Illumina HiSeq2000. Regarding the original processing steps: SOAPnuke was used to process the raw data, removing reads that contained adapters or uncalled bases, had a mean Phred below 15, or lacked an exact match to the constant primer or identifier. COPE v1.2.5 was used to merge high-quality paired reads, and clonotypes were defined as unique nucleotide sequences. Clonotypes were aligned to IMGT TRBV, TRBD and TRBJ reference segments using MiTCR v1.1. The analysis included only V-J combinations with a frequency above 0.0001, which together covered roughly 99% of the repertoires. A TCS score was defined as the ratio between F50 (clonal expansion) and ExV (chaos), using BLOSUM62-based TCRdist between CDR3 peptides within each V-J. Welch's t-statistics and random forest reduced around 550 V-J features to about 12, which were used in a naive Bayes classifier (R e1071). Using fastp trimming at Q25 and MiXCR clonotype assembly, TCRdb reanalyzed the public sequencing data and kept in-frame beta chains. Every entry covers one CDR3 protein and lists the most common genes and DNA from its rows. TCRdb, rather than the study authors, made the V and J calls. Here the sample has hundreds of thousands of distinct CDR3 sequences; over 11% occur a single time. Roughly 24% of the sample goes to the ten largest clones.

Counted from cysteine to phenylalanine, this CDR3 has 15 amino acids. The entry retains the CDR3 DNA only, 45 bases that are in frame from base 1. CDR1 and CDR2, looked up from the germline V gene (reference sequence), are SEHNR and FQNEAQ. V lost 0 bases and J lost 2 bases; the stretch between them is 10 bases long. This clonotype was counted only a few times. Its antigen remains undetermined. No much larger clonotype is one base removed from it; base qualities were not supplied. This clonotype was obtained from a woman aged 30 to 39 with Graves' hyperthyroidism. Sequencing used blood. The rearranged chain carries TRBV7-9 and TRBJ2-5; there is no confident call for the D gene. The DNA reads TGTGCCAGCAGCTTAGCGCTGGGGTTACAAGAGACCCAGTACTTC. Its coded protein is CASSLALGLQETQYF.